This TCR beta chain is from a study of CD4 T cells in lung cancer (dated by TCRdb to about 2019). Describing the broader study: To find responses to candidate mutation-encoded neoepitopes, the study screened blood T cells from NSCLC patients and isolated neoantigen-specific CD4+ T-cell clones and TCRs. The resected patients had lung adenocarcinoma or squamous cell carcinoma, were aged 60 to 69 at blood donation, and mostly were former smokers. The frequency of neoantigen-specific clonotypes in tumor resections, non-adjacent lung and cultured T-cell products was tracked by TCRB deep sequencing. Treatments received by the patients before blood donation included platinum chemotherapy, and some patients received nivolumab or pembrolizumab. Tumor and non-adjacent lung tissue came from several patients undergoing curative-intent resections for stage I-III non-small cell lung cancer.

As for this clone: Its antigen remains undetermined. Base qualities are not recorded, but no much larger clone differs from it by a single base.

What the study reported, not specific to this receptor: Some blood-derived responses might reflect in vitro priming of naive T cells or cross-reactivity rather than memory responses to the cancer.

The library came from the immunoSEQ multiplex PCR assay. DNA was isolated with Qiagen DNeasy or QIAamp micro DNA kits and TCRB sequenced with the Adaptive Biotechnology human TCRB sequencing kit. Sequencing of TCRB libraries was performed on an Illumina MiSeq. The paper's processing steps were these. The kit provider's software was used to analyze TCRB sequence data, and Fisher's exact test was applied to assess tumor enrichment of clonotype templates. TCRdb holds this immuneACCESS table with in-frame rearrangements only. Some clones are missing; in checked studies, unresolved V genes explain under half, and the rest has no known cause. The DNA gave D and trimming, while V, J and clone size come from that table. For this sample there are around 11,000 clones; around 66% appear just once. 15% of the sample lies in the top ten. Non-adjacent lung tissue was collected from the same resection as far as possible from the malignant lesion, at least 3 cm away.

The sequenced sample was normal lung tissue taken away from the tumor. This clonotype was obtained from a man between 60 and 75 years old with non-small cell lung cancer.

The sequence in DNA is TGTGCCAGCAGAGAAAAGACTAGCGGGAGAGGAAATGAGCAGTTCTTC. Its coded protein is CASREKTSGRGNEQFF. Here the chain combines TRBV25-1 and TRBJ2-1, with 12 bases matching TRBD2. Based on the germline V gene, the CDR1 and CDR2 sequences are MGHDK and SYGVNS. Trimming takes 6 bases off V and 7 bases off J; junction bases not matched to a gene: 10. The cysteine opens and the phenylalanine closes a CDR3 of 16 amino acids. CDR3 DNA is the only sequence kept; it has 48 bases, read in frame from the first base.